The 32 T cell receptor beta chains reported below all come from one sample, sequenced in a study of shared T cell receptors in the human thymus. The table came from immunoSEQ multiplex PCR; TCRdb's copy has only in-frame clones and leaves some out. The sample lists some 720,000 clones, roughly 90% seen once, with 0.0095% to 0.011% in the top ten. The sample also formed part of further work on human thymus T cells.

The source material was thymocytes. These receptors came from a boy under two years old with a congenital heart defect.

The genes are TRBV25-1 and TRBJ2-7, with D tentatively TRBD2 (6 bases). Germline values: CDR1 MGHDK, CDR2 SYGVNS. Trimming cost V 2 bases and J 0 bases, with 14 bases left between them. The CDR3 is 16 amino acids. DNA of the CDR3: TGTGCCAGCAGTGAAGGGCGGGGTTACAGCTCCTACGAGCAGTACTTC. This translates into CASSEGRGYSSYEQYF.

This chain connects TRBV7-2 to TRBJ2-5; 9 positions agree with TRBD2. The CDR3 totals 14 residues. CDR1 and CDR2 from the germline V gene are SGHTA and FQGNSA. The junction had 4 bases not matched to a gene; V was cut back by 1 base and J by 7 bases. CDR3 sequence reads: CASSLELAGGTQYF. DNA for the CDR3: TGTGCCAGCAGCTTAGAACTAGCGGGTGGGACCCAGTACTTC.

The gene calls are TRBV6-5 and TRBJ1-3, with D tentatively TRBD1 (6 bases). V dropped 7 bases and J dropped 4 bases, with 17 bases sitting between them. The germline gives CDR1 MNHEY, CDR2 SVGAGI. CDR3 length: 15 amino acids. The CDR3 spells CASTHSAGVGNTIYF. Written as DNA, the CDR3 is TGTGCCAGCACCCACTCAGCAGGGGTAGGAAACACCATATATTTT.

The gene calls are TRBV4-1 and TRBJ2-3; 10 nucleotides agree with TRBD2. In germline, CDR1 is MGHRA, CDR2 YSYEKL. The CDR3 loop spans 20 amino acids. The ends lost 0 bases at V and 0 bases at J; junction bases unmatched: 12. The CDR3 DNA reads TGCGCCAGCAGCCAAGAAGGAGCCAGCGGGAGGGCGAAGAGCACAGATACGCAGTATTTT. Its protein is CASSQEGASGRAKSTDTQYF.

This chain links TRBV7-9 with TRBJ2-7, with a possible D match to TRBD1 (6 bases). The CDR3 covers 15 residues. V was cut by 0 bases and J by 7 bases, with 16 bases left in between. Germline CDR1 is SEHNR and CDR2 is FQNEAQ (reference sequence). CDR3 DNA sequence: TGTGCCAGCAGCTTAGCGGCCAGGGAGACAGGTGAGCAGTACTTC. Encoded protein: CASSLAARETGEQYF.

This clone was recorded a few times. J is TRBJ1-3 and V is TRBV4-1; D might be TRBD1 (5 bases). This CDR3 has 15 amino acids. The germline V gene has CDR1 MGHRA and CDR2 YSYEKL. The V end was cut by 4 bases, the J end by 2 bases, with 12 bases between. In DNA form, the CDR3 reads TGCGCCAGCAGCCCGACCGGGGGGACTGGAAACACCATATATTTT. This gives the protein CASSPTGGTGNTIYF.

The chain combines TRBV10-3 with TRBJ1-5, with TRBD1 as a possible D gene (5 bases). The CDR3 is made up of 14 amino acids. The germline gives CDR1 ENHRY, CDR2 SYGVKD. The V end lost 11 bases, the J end lost 7 bases, and 21 bases lay between the germline ends. CDR3: CAHSSGRVNQPQHF. The CDR3 DNA sequence: TGTGCCCACTCCTCGGGCAGGGTTAACCAGCCCCAGCATTTT.

The table lists this clone with a count of one. The gene calls are TRBV5-1 and TRBJ2-7; D might be TRBD2 (6 bases). CDR1 and CDR2 (germline): SGHRS, YFSETQ. This CDR3 comprises 20 residues. V was pared by 0 bases and J by 2 bases, with 27 bases between. The CDR3 is CASSLGGDRDRLWGAYEQYF. CDR3 nucleotides: TGCGCCAGCAGCTTGGGAGGGGACCGGGACCGCCTGTGGGGGGCCTACGAGCAGTACTTC.

J is TRBJ2-1 and V is TRBV5-4, with 8 bases lining up with TRBD2. Germline-derived CDR1 and CDR2 are SGHNT and YYREEE (reference sequence). CDR3 length: 15 amino acids. V lost 4 bases and J lost 1; bases outside the gene matches: 4. The chain's CDR3 is CASSVSGSSYNEQFF. In nucleotides, the CDR3 is TGTGCCAGCAGCGTGAGCGGGAGTTCCTACAATGAGCAGTTCTTC.

The J gene is TRBJ2-7, the V gene TRBV11-2; D possibly corresponds to TRBD1 (7 bases). The CDR3 length is 14 residues. V lost 5 bases to trimming and J lost 6 bases, with 17 bases between them. Per germline, CDR1 SGHAT and CDR2 FQNNGV. CDR3 in amino acids: CASSLSPGGSEQYF. The CDR3 DNA is TGTGCCAGCAGCCTTAGCCCAGGGGGGTCCGAGCAGTACTTC.

The gene calls are TRBV7-2 and TRBJ2-2; 8 bases line up with TRBD2. Germline-derived CDR1 and CDR2 are SGHTA and FQGNSA. The CDR3 has 18 amino acids. Germline trimming cut 3 bases from V and 2 bases from J; bases unmatched to any gene: 11. DNA of the CDR3: TGTGCCAGCAGCTTGGTTTCTTGTCGGGAGGGAAACACCGGGGAGCTGTTTTTT. Its protein is CASSLVSCREGNTGELFF.

The chain has TRBV28 and TRBJ1-1; 7 nucleotides agree with TRBD1. This CDR3 has 14 residues. V was pared by 6 bases and J by 6 bases, with 10 bases of the junction left unmatched. Germline lookup yields CDR1 MDHEN and CDR2 SYDVKM. The CDR3 coding sequence is TGTGCCAGCAGCCCGGGACAGTTTATAGCTGAAGCTTTCTTT. Translated: CASSPGQFIAEAFF.

J is TRBJ1-5 and V is TRBV4-1; D is perhaps TRBD1 (6 bases). Trimming left V 0 bases short and J 1 base short, with 16 bases between. Germline V gives CDR1 MGHRA, CDR2 YSYEKL. The CDR3 sequence is 18 residues long. The CDR3 here is CASSQDGPGQGSNQPQHF. The DNA for the CDR3 is TGCGCCAGCAGCCAAGATGGCCCCGGGCAGGGGAGCAATCAGCCCCAGCATTTT.

V usage is TRBV5-6 and J usage is TRBJ2-7; TRBD2 might be the D (5 bases). V lost 0 bases and J 2 bases, leaving 15 bases between the germline ends. There are 16 residues in the CDR3. Germline-derived CDR1 and CDR2 are SGHDT and YYEEEE. The CDR3 loop reads CASSLERVANPYEQYF. The DNA for the CDR3 is TGTGCCAGCAGCTTGGAGAGGGTGGCCAATCCCTACGAGCAGTACTTC.

This chain joins TRBV7-2 and TRBJ2-7; 8 bases are shared with TRBD1. Germline lookup yields CDR1 SGHTA and CDR2 FQGNSA. The CDR3 has 15 amino acids. V was clipped by 0 bases and J by 2 bases; unmatched bases: 3. CDR3 region: CASSLAIQGAYEQYF. Written as DNA, the CDR3 is TGTGCCAGCAGCTTAGCGATACAGGGGGCCTACGAGCAGTACTTC.

V is TRBV15 and J is TRBJ2-1, with D maybe TRBD1 (6 bases). Trimming pared 3 bases from V and 4 bases from J, leaving 13 bases between. The CDR3 loop spans 15 amino acids. The germline V gene encodes CDR1 LNHNV and CDR2 YYDKDF (reference sequence). The CDR3 loop reads CATSRTDSFYNEQFF. CDR3 DNA: TGTGCCACCAGCAGGACGGACAGTTTTTACAATGAGCAGTTCTTC.

This clone appeared once. The V gene is TRBV7-9, the J gene TRBJ2-5, with 11 bases fitting TRBD2. The CDR3 covers 15 residues. Germline CDR1 and CDR2: SEHNR and FQNEAQ (reference sequence). After removal of 5 bases from V and 13 bases from J, the junction contained 15 bases not matched to a gene. CDR3 region: CASSIPGLAGGPRYF. The CDR3 nucleotides are TGTGCCAGCAGCATCCCCGGGCTAGCGGGAGGCCCTCGGTACTTC.

This clone turned up a few times. The rearrangement links TRBV12-5 to TRBJ1-3; 9 bases are a match to TRBD1. The CDR3 is 20 amino acids. V trimming: 2 bases; J trimming: 4 bases; junction bases outside the gene matches: 18. Germline V gene lookup returns CDR1 LGHNT and CDR2 FRNRAP. CDR3: CASGLPPSAGTGIVGNTIYF. DNA for the CDR3: TGTGCTAGTGGTTTGCCTCCGTCAGCCGGGACAGGGATCGTCGGAAACACCATATATTTT.

This chain links TRBV6-5 with TRBJ1-1; D possibly corresponds to TRBD1 (5 bases). Looked up from germline, CDR1 is MNHEY and CDR2 is SVGAGI. The CDR3 contains 15 residues. V was cut by 8 bases and J by 1 base, with 17 bases left in between. The CDR3 DNA sequence: TGTGCCAGCTATCCCCCCCACGGGGGGAACACTGAAGCTTTCTTT. It specifies CASYPPHGGNTEAFF.

Concerning this clone itself: One junction end disagrees with the germline gene, perhaps due to a read error. The genes are TRBV14 and TRBJ2-7; no clear D gene. Germline assignment: CDR1 SGHDN and CDR2 FVKESK. The CDR3 has 12 amino acids. The CDR3 nucleotides are TGTGCCAGCAGCCCCAATCCCCTCGGTCCGATTTTC. This gives the protein CASSPNPLGPIF.

V and J are TRBV5-6 and TRBJ2-7; D gene uncertain. Germline loops: CDR1 SGHDT, CDR2 YYEEEE. V was trimmed by 3 bases and J by 3 bases, leaving 16 bases between them. The CDR3 runs 15 residues. CDR3 protein: CASSYLTHHHYEQYF. As DNA, the CDR3 is TGTGCCAGCAGCTACCTGACACACCACCACTACGAGCAGTACTTC.

The chain employs TRBV29-1 and TRBJ2-3; 7 bases line up with TRBD2. Trimming took 8 bases from V and 6 from J; bases not matched to a gene: 23. Germline loops: CDR1 SQVTM, CDR2 ANQGSEA. The CDR3 extends over 17 amino acids. CDR3 sequence reads: CSLLLTDPSGRRDTQYF. DNA of the CDR3: TGCAGCCTTTTGTTGACAGACCCTAGCGGCCGAAGGGATACGCAGTATTTT.

The genes are TRBV7-9 and TRBJ1-3; TRBD1 aligns across 7 bases. Looked up from germline, CDR1 is SEHNR and CDR2 is FQNEAQ (reference sequence). Germline trimming cut 4 bases from V and 5 bases from J; bases unmatched to any gene: 8. The CDR3 runs to 15 residues. CDR3 residues: CASSSADRERNTIYF. CDR3 in DNA: TGTGCCAGCAGCTCCGCCGACAGGGAAAGAAACACCATATATTTT.

This sequence joins TRBV19 and TRBJ2-1, with TRBD1 matching 10 bases. This CDR3 has 14 amino acids. V gave up 4 bases and J gave up 11 bases; unmatched junction bases: 8. The germline CDR1 and CDR2 sequences are LNHDA and SQIVND (reference sequence). This chain's CDR3 is CASSRDRGLTQQFF. The CDR3 coding sequence is TGTGCCAGTAGTAGGGACAGGGGTCTAACTCAGCAGTTCTTC.

The rearrangement uses TRBV5-6 and TRBJ2-7, with 8 bases fitting TRBD2. This CDR3 contains 13 residues. In germline, CDR1 is SGHDT, CDR2 YYEEEE. Trimming removed 4 bases from V and 7 bases from J; junction bases left unmatched: 7. In DNA, the CDR3 is TGTGCCAGCAGCAGGGACCGCGGGAGGGAGCAGTACTTC. This codes for CASSRDRGREQYF.

This clone has a handful of counts. The chain couples TRBV19 to TRBJ2-1; 8 bases match TRBD2. Germline CDR1 reads LNHDA; CDR2 reads SQIVND (reference sequence). The V segment lost 4 bases and the J segment 9 bases; nucleotides outside the gene matches: 17. CDR3 length equals 17 residues. The CDR3 sequence is CASSTDPRRAGVGEQFF. CDR3 coding DNA: TGTGCCAGTAGTACCGACCCCCGGAGAGCGGGAGTTGGTGAGCAGTTCTTC.

J is TRBJ2-1 and V is TRBV9; D possibly corresponds to TRBD2 (5 bases). The CDR3 consists of 13 residues. Germline CDR1 SGDLS, CDR2 YYNGEE. V lost 3 bases to trimming and J lost 7 bases, with 11 bases between them. The CDR3 sequence is CASSGSRGNEQFF. In DNA, the CDR3 is TGTGCCAGCAGCGGATCACGGGGAAATGAGCAGTTCTTC.

Worth noting for this clone: Additional DNA sequences in this sample encode the identical CDR3. This chain connects TRBV4-3 to TRBJ2-1; D not certain. The CDR3 has 12 residues. CDR1 is LGHNA and CDR2 is YSLEER in the germline V gene. The V gene lost 0 bases and the J gene lost 7 bases, with 4 bases spanning the gap. This chain's CDR3 is CASSQDRNEQFF. In DNA form, the CDR3 reads TGCGCCAGCAGCCAAGATCGTAATGAGCAGTTCTTC.

V is TRBV27 and J is TRBJ1-2, with D possibly matching TRBD1 (5 bases). CDR3 size: 15 residues. Germline CDR1 MNHEY, CDR2 SMNVEV (reference sequence). V shed 2 bases and J shed 6 bases, with 16 bases lying between them. The CDR3 DNA reads as TGTGCCAGCAGTTTAATTGCGGGGGAGAGGAATGGCTACACCTTC. This sequence encodes CASSLIAGERNGYTF.

The count of this clone is one. This chain joins TRBV5-6 and TRBJ2-1; D remains ambiguous. From germline, CDR1 is SGHDT and CDR2 YYEEEE. CDR3 length: 15 residues. The V and J ends lost 1 base and 2 bases respectively, with 10 bases between them. The chain's CDR3 is CASSLSERTYNEQFF. The CDR3, as DNA: TGTGCCAGCAGCTTGAGTGAGCGTACCTACAATGAGCAGTTCTTC.

V and J are TRBV5-4 and TRBJ2-5; tentative D call: TRBD1 (6 bases). CDR1 is SGHNT, CDR2 YYREEE, per germline (reference sequence). The ends were cut back, 3 bases at V and 5 bases at J, with 17 bases in the middle. The CDR3 runs 15 residues. The CDR3 DNA reads as TGTGCCAGCAGCTACAATGAGGGGGTTGGGGAGACCCAGTACTTC. Encoded protein: CASSYNEGVGETQYF. The full variable domain, with the rest looked up from reference TRBV5-4 and TRBJ2-5, is ETGVTQSPTHLIKTRGQQVTLRCSSQSGHNTVSWYQQALGQGPQFIFQYYREEENGRGNFPPRFSGLQFPNYSSELNVNALELDDSALYLCASSYNEGVGETQYFGPGTRLLVL.

This chain connects TRBV27 to TRBJ2-1; 9 bases agree with TRBD1. Germline V gene lookup returns CDR1 MNHEY and CDR2 SMNVEV (reference sequence). The CDR3 length is 15 residues. The V segment lost 5 bases and the J segment 6 bases; nucleotides outside the gene matches: 8. CDR3 sequence: CASSPPGQGSNEQFF. Here the CDR3 DNA reads TGTGCCAGCAGTCCTCCCGGACAGGGGTCCAATGAGCAGTTCTTC.